The clone carrying this T cell receptor (beta chain) was detected many times. Preparation methods for the bulk TCR libraries were those previously described, with listed TCR primers. TCRdb recomputed calls from the PCR reads with MiXCR, one row per CDR3 protein. The sample shows about 12,000 distinct CDR3 sequences, roughly 15% of them seen only once. These data are taken from a study of molecular identifiers for immune sequencing clone quantification. Across the whole study: In replicates, the authors split RNA from approximately 22,000 or 94,000 naive CD8 cells five ways and sequenced four.

Researchers sorted naive CD8 T cells as cells that were CD8+CD4-CCR7+CD45RA+. The J segment lost 3 bases and the V segment lost 5 bases, leaving 10 bases of the junction unmatched. The CDR3 has 17 amino acids. CDR1 and CDR2 from the germline V gene are LNHDA and SQIVND (reference sequence). This TCR was recovered from a human donor in good health. Some libraries in this study had Jurkat cell RNA spiked in. The J gene is TRBJ2-3, the V gene TRBV19, with 11 bases fitting TRBD1. Sequencing used naive CD8+ T cells from blood, with Jurkat cell RNA spiked in. Subset specified: FACS-sorted CD8+CD4-CCR7+CD45RA+ naive T cells. The CDR3 reads CASSPRTGGEGTDTQYF. CDR3 DNA: TGTGCCAGTAGTCCCCGGACAGGGGGCGAGGGGACAGATACGCAGTATTTT.